A selection of T cell receptor beta chains follows, all from one sample in a study of regulatory T cells in long-lasting Graves disease. TCRdb reprocessed the multiplex PCR reads via MiXCR and lists one record per CDR3 protein. The table records 580,000 or so distinct CDR3 sequences, approximately 16% of them present only once. These data also formed part of another study, on T cells in Graves' hyperthyroidism and ophthalmopathy.

Material: peripheral blood mononuclear cells (PBMCs), obtained at new diagnosis, from a patient treated with antithyroid drugs. The receptors here all came from a young man with Graves disease. The CDR3 runs from the conserved cysteine through the conserved F or W. The order of the fields is D gene, J gene, V gene, clone size, CDR3 protein, CDR3 DNA. The D gene is left open where the match is weak. Clone size is stated in some rows and not others, as once, few, many or a class when expanded.

TRBD1	TRBJ2-5	TRBV5-1	many	CASSMGGQGTLETQYF	TGCGCCAGCAGCATGGGTGGACAGGGGACGTTAGAGACCCAGTACTTC
TRBD2	TRBJ2-3	TRBV20-1	few	CSASVASGISTDTQYF	TGCAGTGCTAGTGTGGCTAGCGGGATCTCCACAGATACGCAGTATTTT
.	TRBJ2-7	TRBV7-8	many	CASSLSAPRFDEQYF	TGTGCCAGCAGCTTATCCGCGCCGAGGTTCGACGAGCAGTACTTC
TRBD1	TRBJ2-7	TRBV13	many	CASSPGTGHSYEQYF	TGTGCCAGCAGTCCCGGGACAGGCCACTCCTACGAGCAGTACTTC
TRBD1	TRBJ1-2	TRBV10-3	few	CAINPQGAANYGYTF	TGTGCCATCAACCCACAGGGGGCCGCTAACTATGGCTACACCTTC
.	TRBJ1-1	TRBV5-1	many	CASSPGAENTEAFF	TGCGCCAGCAGCCCGGGGGCGGAGAACACTGAAGCTTTCTTT
TRBD1	TRBJ2-1	TRBV15	.	CATSSRTGDVSSNEQFF	TGTGCCACCAGCAGTCGGACAGGGGACGTCTCATCCAATGAGCAGTTCTTC
.	TRBJ2-2	TRBV11-1	.	CASSPDGGELFF	TGTGCCAGCAGCCCCGACGGGGGGGAGCTGTTTTTT
TRBD2	TRBJ2-7	TRBV7-2	many	CASSLASGRVGLEQYF	TGTGCCAGCAGCTTGGCTAGCGGGAGAGTGGGACTCGAGCAGTACTTC
.	TRBJ2-7	TRBV7-3	many	CASSPGPDYEQYF	TGTGCCAGCAGCCCAGGACCGGACTACGAGCAGTACTTC
TRBD1	TRBJ2-7	TRBV12-3/TRBV12-4	few	CASSYMNTTGGQAYEQYF	TGTGCCAGCAGTTATATGAATACGACAGGGGGCCAGGCCTACGAGCAGTACTTC
.	TRBJ1-5	TRBV6-1	.	CASARTLHSNQPQHF	TGTGCCAGCGCTAGGACATTACATAGCAATCAGCCCCAGCATTTT
.	TRBJ2-5	TRBV5-4	few	CASSSGTLQETQYF	TGTGCCAGCAGCTCAGGGACTTTACAAGAGACCCAGTACTTC
TRBD1	TRBJ2-3	TRBV29-1	.	CSVGQADTQYF	TGCAGCGTCGGACAGGCAGATACGCAGTATTTT
.	TRBJ2-1	TRBV12-3/TRBV12-4	many	CASSFAPNNEQFF	TGTGCCAGCAGTTTTGCCCCAAACAATGAGCAGTTCTTC
.	TRBJ1-4	TRBV13	few	CASSLSSLAAEKLFF	TGTGCCAGCAGCTTATCGAGCCTGGCGGCAGAAAAACTGTTTTTT
.	TRBJ2-1	TRBV24-1	few	CATSDDAGPYPYNEQFF	TGTGCCACCAGTGATGATGCGGGGCCTTACCCCTACAATGAGCAGTTCTTC
.	TRBJ2-2	TRBV12-3/TRBV12-4	many	CASRSGTSSTGELFF	TGTGCCAGCAGGTCCGGGACGTCGAGCACCGGGGAGCTGTTTTTT
.	TRBJ1-4	TRBV30	.	CAWRSAEKLFF	TGTGCCTGGAGATCGGCTGAAAAACTGTTTTTT
TRBD1	TRBJ1-5	TRBV6-1	few	CASRRTGGFNQPQHF	TGTGCCAGCAGGCGGACAGGGGGATTCAATCAGCCCCAGCATTTT
TRBD2	TRBJ2-6	TRBV11-2	.	CASSLEREASGANVLTF	TGTGCCAGCAGCTTAGAGCGGGAGGCTTCTGGGGCCAACGTCCTGACTTTC
.	TRBJ2-1	TRBV19	.	CASNPGLHLNEQFF	TGTGCCAGTAACCCGGGACTGCACCTCAATGAGCAGTTCTTC
TRBD1	TRBJ1-2	TRBV11-2	few	CASSWTGTGDGYTF	TGTGCCAGCAGCTGGACCGGGACAGGGGACGGCTACACCTTC
.	TRBJ2-3	TRBV5-1	many	CASSLMSSASTDTQYF	TGCGCCAGCAGCTTAATGTCTAGCGCTTCCACAGATACGCAGTATTTT
TRBD1	TRBJ1-2	TRBV2	.	CASSERGQRGYTF	TGTGCCAGCAGTGAAAGGGGGCAAAGGGGCTACACCTTC
TRBD1	TRBJ2-2	TRBV20-1	many	CSAPDRGNTGELFF	TGCAGTGCTCCGGACAGGGGAAACACCGGGGAGCTGTTTTTT
.	TRBJ2-2	TRBV7-3	.	CASSLEGGGASFKLFF	TGTGCCAGCAGCTTAGAGGGGGGCGGAGCTTCTTTTAAGCTGTTTTTT
.	TRBJ2-7	TRBV29-1	.	CSVVLDVIYEQYF	TGCAGCGTTGTTCTGGACGTAATCTACGAGCAGTACTTC
.	TRBJ2-7	TRBV27	many	CASSWVGPYEQYF	TGTGCCAGCAGTTGGGTTGGTCCCTACGAGCAGTACTTC
TRBD1	TRBJ2-7	TRBV7-2	many	CASSLVGTGDREQYF	TGTGCCAGCAGCTTAGTGGGGACAGGGGATCGGGAGCAGTACTTC
.	TRBJ2-1	TRBV30	.	CAWGGGHNEQFF	TGTGCCTGGGGGGGGGGCCACAATGAGCAGTTCTTC
.	TRBJ2-6	TRBV10-2	.	CATSIGGRANVLTF	TGCGCCACCTCAATTGGGGGAAGGGCCAACGTCCTGACTTTC
TRBD1	TRBJ1-4	TRBV4-1	.	CASSLTGTVNEKLFF	TGCGCCAGCAGCCTAACCGGGACAGTTAATGAAAAACTGTTTTTT
.	TRBJ1-5	TRBV12-3/TRBV12-4	many	CASSLRTTNQPQHF	TGTGCCAGCAGTCTTCGCACGACCAATCAGCCCCAGCATTTT
.	TRBJ1-1	TRBV6-5	.	CASSYTILKGSTEAFF	TGTGCCAGCAGTTACACGATCCTTAAGGGGAGCACTGAAGCTTTCTTT
.	TRBJ2-2	TRBV7-2	few	CASSYAAGGSGELFF	TGTGCCAGCAGCTACGCAGCGGGTGGGAGCGGGGAGCTGTTTTTT
.	TRBJ2-7	TRBV27	.	CASSFAGVVPYEQYF	TGTGCCAGCAGTTTTGCAGGGGTCGTTCCCTACGAGCAGTACTTC